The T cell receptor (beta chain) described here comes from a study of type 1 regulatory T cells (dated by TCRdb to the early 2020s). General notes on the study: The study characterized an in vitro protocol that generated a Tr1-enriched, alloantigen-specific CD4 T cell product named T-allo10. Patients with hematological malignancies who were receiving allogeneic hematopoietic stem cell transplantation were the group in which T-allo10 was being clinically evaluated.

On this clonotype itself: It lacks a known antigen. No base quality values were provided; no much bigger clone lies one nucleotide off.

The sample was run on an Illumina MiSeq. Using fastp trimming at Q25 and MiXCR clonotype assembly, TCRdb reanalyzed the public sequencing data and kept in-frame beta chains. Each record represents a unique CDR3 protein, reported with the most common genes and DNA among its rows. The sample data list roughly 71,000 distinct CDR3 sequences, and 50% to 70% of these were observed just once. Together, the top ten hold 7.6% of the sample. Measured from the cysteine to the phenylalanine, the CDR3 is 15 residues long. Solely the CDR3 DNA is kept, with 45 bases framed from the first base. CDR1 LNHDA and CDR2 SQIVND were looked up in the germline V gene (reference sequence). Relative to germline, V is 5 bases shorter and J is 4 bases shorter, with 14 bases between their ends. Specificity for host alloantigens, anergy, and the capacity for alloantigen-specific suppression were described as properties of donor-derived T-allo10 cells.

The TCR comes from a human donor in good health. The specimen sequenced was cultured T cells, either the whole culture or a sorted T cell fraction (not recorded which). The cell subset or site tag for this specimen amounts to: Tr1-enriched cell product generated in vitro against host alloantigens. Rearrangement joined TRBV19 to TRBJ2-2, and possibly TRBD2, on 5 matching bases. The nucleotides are TGTGCCAGTAGTCCGCAACCGGGGAGCACCGGGGAGCTGTTTTTT. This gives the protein CASSPQPGSTGELFF.